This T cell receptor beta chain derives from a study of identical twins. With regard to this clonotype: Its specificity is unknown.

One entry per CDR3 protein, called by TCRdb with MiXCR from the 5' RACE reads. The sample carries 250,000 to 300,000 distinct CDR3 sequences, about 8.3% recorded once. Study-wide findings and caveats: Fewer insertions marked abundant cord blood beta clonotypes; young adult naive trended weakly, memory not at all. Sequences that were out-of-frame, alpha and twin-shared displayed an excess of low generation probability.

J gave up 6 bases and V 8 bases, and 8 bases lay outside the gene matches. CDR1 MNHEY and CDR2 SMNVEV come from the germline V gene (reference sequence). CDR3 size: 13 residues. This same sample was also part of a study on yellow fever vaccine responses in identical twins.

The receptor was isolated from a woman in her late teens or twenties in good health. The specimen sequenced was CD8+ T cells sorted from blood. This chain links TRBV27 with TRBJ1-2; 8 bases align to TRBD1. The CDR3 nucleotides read TGTGCCAGCGCTCGGACAGGGAGGAATGGCTACACCTTC. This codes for CASARTGRNGYTF.